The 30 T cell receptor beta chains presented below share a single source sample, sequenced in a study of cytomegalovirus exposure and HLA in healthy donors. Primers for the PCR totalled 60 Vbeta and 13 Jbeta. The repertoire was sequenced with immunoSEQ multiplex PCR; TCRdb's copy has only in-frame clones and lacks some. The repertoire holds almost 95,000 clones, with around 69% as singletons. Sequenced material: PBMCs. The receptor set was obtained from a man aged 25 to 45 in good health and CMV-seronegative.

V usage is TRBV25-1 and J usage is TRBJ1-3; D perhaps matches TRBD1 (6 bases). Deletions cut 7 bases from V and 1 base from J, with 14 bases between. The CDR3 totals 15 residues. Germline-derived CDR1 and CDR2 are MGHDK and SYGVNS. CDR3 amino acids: CASIATGASGNTIYF. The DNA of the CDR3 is TGTGCCAGCATCGCGACAGGAGCTTCTGGAAACACCATATATTTT. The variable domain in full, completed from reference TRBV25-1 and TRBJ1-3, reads EADIYQTPRYLVIGTGKKITLECSQTMGHDKMYWYQQDPGMELHLIHYSYGVNSTEKGDLSSESTVSRIRTEHFPLTLESARPSHTSQYLCASIATGASGNTIYFGEGSWLTVV.

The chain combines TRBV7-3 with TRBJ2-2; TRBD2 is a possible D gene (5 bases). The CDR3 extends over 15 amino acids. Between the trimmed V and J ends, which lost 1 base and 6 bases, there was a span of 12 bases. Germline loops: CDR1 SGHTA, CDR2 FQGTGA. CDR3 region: CASSLNHAGAGELFF. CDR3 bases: TGTGCCAGCAGCTTAAATCATGCGGGTGCCGGGGAGCTGTTTTTT. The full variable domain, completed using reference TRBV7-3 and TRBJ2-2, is GAGVSQTPSNKVTEKGKYVELRCDPISGHTALYWYRQSLGQGPEFLIYFQGTGAADDSGLPNDRFFAVRPEGSVSTLKIQRTERGDSAVYLCASSLNHAGAGELFFGEGSRLTVL.

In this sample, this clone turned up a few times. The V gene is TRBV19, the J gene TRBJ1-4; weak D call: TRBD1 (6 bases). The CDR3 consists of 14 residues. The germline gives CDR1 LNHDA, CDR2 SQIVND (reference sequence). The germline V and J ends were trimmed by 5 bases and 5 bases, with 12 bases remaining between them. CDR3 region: CASSSRTENEKLFF. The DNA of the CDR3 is TGTGCCAGTAGTTCCCGGACAGAGAATGAAAAACTGTTTTTT.

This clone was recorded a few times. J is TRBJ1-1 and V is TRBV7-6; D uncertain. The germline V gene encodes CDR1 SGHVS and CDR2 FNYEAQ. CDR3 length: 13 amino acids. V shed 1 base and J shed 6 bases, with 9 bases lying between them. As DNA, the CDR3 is TGTGCCAGCAGCTTAGGTCGCTCAGCTGAAGCTTTCTTT. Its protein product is CASSLGRSAEAFF.

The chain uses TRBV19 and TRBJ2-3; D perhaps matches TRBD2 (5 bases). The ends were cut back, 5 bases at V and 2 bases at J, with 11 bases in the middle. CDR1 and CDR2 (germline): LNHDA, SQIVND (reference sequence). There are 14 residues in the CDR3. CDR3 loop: CASSLARLTDTQYF. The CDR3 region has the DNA TGTGCCAGTAGTTTAGCGAGACTCACAGATACGCAGTATTTT. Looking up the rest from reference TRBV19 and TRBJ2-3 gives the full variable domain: DGGITQSPKYLFRKEGQNVTLSCEQNLNHDAMYWYRQDPGQGLRLIYYSQIVNDFQKGDIAEGYSVSREKKESFPLTVTSAQKNPTAFYLCASSLARLTDTQYFGPGTRLTVL.

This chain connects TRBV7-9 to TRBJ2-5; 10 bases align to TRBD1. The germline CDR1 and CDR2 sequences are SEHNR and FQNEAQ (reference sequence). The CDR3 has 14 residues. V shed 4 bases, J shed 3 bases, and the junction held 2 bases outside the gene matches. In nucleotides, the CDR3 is TGTGCCAGCAGCTCGGACAGGGGGAAAGAGACCCAGTACTTC. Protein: CASSSDRGKETQYF.

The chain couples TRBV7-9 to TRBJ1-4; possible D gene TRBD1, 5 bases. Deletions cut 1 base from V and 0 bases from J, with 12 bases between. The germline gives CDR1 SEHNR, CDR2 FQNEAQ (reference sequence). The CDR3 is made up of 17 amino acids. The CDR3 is CASSLDSGIATNEKLFF. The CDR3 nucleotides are TGTGCCAGCAGCTTAGATTCAGGGATTGCAACTAATGAAAAACTGTTTTTT.

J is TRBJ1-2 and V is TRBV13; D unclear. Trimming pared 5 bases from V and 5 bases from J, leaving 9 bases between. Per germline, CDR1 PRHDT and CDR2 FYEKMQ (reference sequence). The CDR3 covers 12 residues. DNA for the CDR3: TGTGCCAGCAGCGCCTTGACTTATGGCTACACCTTC. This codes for CASSALTYGYTF. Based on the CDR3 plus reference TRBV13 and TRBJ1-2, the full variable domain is AAGVIQSPRHLIKEKRETATLKCYPIPRHDTVYWYQQGPGQDPQFLISFYEKMQSDKGSIPDRFSAQQFSDYHSELNMSSLELGDSALYFCASSALTYGYTFGSGTRLTVV.

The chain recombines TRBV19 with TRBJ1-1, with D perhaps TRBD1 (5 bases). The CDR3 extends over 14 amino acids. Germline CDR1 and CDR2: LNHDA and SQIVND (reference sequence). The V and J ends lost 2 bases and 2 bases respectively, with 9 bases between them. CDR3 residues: CASSISGANTEAFF. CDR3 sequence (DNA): TGTGCCAGTAGTATATCTGGGGCAAACACTGAAGCTTTCTTT. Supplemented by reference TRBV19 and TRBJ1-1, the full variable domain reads DGGITQSPKYLFRKEGQNVTLSCEQNLNHDAMYWYRQDPGQGLRLIYYSQIVNDFQKGDIAEGYSVSREKKESFPLTVTSAQKNPTAFYLCASSISGANTEAFFGQGTRLTVV.

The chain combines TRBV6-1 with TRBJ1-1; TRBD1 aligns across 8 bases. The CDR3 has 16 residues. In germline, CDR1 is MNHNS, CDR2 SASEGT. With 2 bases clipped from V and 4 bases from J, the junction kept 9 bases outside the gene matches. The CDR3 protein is CASSEMTGAFSTEAFF. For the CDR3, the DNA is TGTGCCAGCAGTGAAATGACAGGGGCTTTCAGCACTGAAGCTTTCTTT.

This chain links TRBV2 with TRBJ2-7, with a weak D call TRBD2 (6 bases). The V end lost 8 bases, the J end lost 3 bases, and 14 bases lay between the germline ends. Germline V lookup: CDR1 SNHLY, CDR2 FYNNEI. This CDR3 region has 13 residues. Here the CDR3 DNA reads TGTGCCAGCTGGGGTCCCGGGAGCTACGAGCAGTACTTC. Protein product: CASWGPGSYEQYF.

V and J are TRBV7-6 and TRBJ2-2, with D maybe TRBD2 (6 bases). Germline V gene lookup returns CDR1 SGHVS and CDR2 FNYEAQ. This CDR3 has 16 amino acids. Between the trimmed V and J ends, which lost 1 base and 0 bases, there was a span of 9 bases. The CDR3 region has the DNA TGTGCCAGCAGCTTAGTAGCGGAGACGAACACCGGGGAGCTGTTTTTT. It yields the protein CASSLVAETNTGELFF. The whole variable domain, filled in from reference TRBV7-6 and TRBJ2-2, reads GAGVSQSPRYKVTKRGQDVALRCDPISGHVSLYWYRQALGQGPEFLTYFNYEAQQDKSGLPNDRFSAERPEGSISTLTIQRTEQRDSAMYRCASSLVAETNTGELFFGEGSRLTVL.

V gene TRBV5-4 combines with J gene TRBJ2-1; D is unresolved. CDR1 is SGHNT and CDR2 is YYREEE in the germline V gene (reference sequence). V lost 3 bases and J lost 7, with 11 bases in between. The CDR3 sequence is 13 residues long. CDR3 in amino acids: CASSSGSWNEQFF. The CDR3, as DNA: TGTGCCAGCAGCTCCGGGTCATGGAATGAGCAGTTCTTC.

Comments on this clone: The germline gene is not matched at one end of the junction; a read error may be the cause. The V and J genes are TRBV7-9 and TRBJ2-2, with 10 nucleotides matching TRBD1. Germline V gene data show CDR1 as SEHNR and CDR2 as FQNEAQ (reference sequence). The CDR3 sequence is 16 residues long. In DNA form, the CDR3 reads TGTTCCAGCAGCTTAGCGCCGGGACAGGGGACCGGGGAGCTGTTTTTT. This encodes CSSSLAPGQGTGELFF.

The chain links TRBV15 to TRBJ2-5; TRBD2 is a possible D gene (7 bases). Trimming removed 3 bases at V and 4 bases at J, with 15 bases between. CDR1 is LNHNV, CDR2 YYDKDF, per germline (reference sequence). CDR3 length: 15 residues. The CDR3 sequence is CATSRDKGGAETQYF. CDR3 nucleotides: TGTGCCACCAGCAGGGATAAAGGGGGGGCAGAGACCCAGTACTTC.

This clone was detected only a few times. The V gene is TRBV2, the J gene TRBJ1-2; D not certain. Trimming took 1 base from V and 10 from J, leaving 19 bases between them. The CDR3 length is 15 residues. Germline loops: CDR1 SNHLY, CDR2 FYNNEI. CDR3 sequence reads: CASSEGYWQDKLYTF. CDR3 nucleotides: TGTGCCAGCAGTGAAGGGTATTGGCAAGACAAACTCTACACCTTC.

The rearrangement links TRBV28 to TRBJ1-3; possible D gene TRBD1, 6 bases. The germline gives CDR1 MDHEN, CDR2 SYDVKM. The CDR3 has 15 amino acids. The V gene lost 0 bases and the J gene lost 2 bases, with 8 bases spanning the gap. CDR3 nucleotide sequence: TGTGCCAGCAGTTTATGGAGGACAGCTGGAAACACCATATATTTT. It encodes CASSLWRTAGNTIYF.

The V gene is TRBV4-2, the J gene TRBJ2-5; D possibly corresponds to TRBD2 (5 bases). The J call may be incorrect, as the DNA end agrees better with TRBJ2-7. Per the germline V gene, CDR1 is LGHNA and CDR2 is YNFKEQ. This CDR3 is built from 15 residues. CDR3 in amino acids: CASSPQSGSSYEQYF. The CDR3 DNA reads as TGTGCCAGCAGCCCCCAGTCGGGAAGCTCCTACGAGCAGTACTTC.

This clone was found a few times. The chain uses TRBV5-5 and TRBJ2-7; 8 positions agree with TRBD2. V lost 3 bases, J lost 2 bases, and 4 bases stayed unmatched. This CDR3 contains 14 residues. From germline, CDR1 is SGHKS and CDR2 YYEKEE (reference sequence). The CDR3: CASSYIAGTYEQYF. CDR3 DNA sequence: TGTGCCAGCAGCTATATAGCGGGGACCTACGAGCAGTACTTC. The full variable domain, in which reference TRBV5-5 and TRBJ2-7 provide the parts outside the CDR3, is DAGVTQSPTHLIKTRGQQVTLRCSPISGHKSVSWYQQVLGQGPQFIFQYYEKEERGRGNFPDRFSARQFPNYSSELNVNALLLGDSALYLCASSYIAGTYEQYFGPGTRLTVT.

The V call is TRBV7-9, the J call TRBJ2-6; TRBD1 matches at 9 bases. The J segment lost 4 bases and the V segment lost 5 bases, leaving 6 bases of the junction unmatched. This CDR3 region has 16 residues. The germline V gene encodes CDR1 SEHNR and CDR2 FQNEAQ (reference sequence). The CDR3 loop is CASSRRTGAGANVLTF. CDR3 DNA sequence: TGTGCCAGCAGCCGTCGGACAGGGGCCGGGGCCAACGTCCTGACTTTC.

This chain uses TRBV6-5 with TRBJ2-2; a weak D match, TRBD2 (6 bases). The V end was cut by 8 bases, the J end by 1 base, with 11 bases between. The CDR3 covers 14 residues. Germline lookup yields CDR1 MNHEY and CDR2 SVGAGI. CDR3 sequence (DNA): TGTGCCAGCTTCCGCGGGGTGAACACCGGGGAGCTGTTTTTT. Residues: CASFRGVNTGELFF.

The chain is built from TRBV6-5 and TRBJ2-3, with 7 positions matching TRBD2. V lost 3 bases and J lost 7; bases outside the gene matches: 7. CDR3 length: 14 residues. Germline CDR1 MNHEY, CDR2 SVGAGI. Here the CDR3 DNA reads TGTGCCAGCAGTTATGGGGGAGGGCCATATACGCAGTATTTT. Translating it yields CASSYGGGPYTQYF.

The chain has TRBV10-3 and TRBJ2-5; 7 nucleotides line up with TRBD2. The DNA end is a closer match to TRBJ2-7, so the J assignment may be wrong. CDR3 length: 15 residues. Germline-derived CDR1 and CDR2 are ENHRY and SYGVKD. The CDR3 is CAISLSGTSTYEQYF. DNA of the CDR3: TGTGCCATCAGTCTAAGCGGGACCTCTACCTACGAGCAGTACTTC.

This chain's CDR3 is CASSLGQGYNEQFF. The CDR3 nucleotides read TGCGCCAGCAGCTTGGGACAGGGGTACAATGAGCAGTTCTTC. V is TRBV5-1 and J is TRBJ2-1; 8 nucleotides line up with TRBD1. Germline V gene data show CDR1 as SGHRS and CDR2 as YFSETQ. Trimming removed 0 bases from V and 4 bases from J; junction bases left unmatched: 0. The CDR3 loop spans 14 amino acids.

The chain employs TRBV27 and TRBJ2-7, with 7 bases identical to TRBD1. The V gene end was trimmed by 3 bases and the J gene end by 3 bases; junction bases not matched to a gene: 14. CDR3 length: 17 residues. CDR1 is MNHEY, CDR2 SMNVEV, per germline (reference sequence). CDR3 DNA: TGTGCCAGCAGTTTCTCCCGGGGCACAGGGGTGGTCTACGAGCAGTACTTC. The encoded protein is CASSFSRGTGVVYEQYF.

The DNA of the CDR3 is TGTGCCAGCAGCTCACGGACTAGCGGTCTCTACGAGCAGTACTTC. It codes for CASSSRTSGLYEQYF. The rearrangement uses TRBV7-9 and TRBJ2-7, with 10 bases fitting TRBD2. Germline loops: CDR1 SEHNR, CDR2 FQNEAQ (reference sequence). The ends lost 4 bases at V and 3 bases at J; junction bases unmatched: 6. There are 15 residues in the CDR3.

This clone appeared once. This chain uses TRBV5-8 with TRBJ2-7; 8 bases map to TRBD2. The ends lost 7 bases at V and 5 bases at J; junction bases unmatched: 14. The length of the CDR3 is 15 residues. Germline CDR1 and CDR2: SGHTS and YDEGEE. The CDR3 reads CASQNPGRAYHEQYF. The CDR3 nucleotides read TGTGCCAGCCAGAACCCCGGGAGGGCCTACCACGAGCAGTACTTC.

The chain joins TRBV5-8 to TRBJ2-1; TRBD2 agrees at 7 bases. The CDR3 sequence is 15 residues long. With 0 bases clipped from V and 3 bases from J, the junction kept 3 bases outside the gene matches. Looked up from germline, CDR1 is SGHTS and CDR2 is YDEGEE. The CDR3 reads CASSLVAGFYNEQFF. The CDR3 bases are TGTGCCAGCAGCTTGGTAGCGGGTTTCTACAATGAGCAGTTCTTC.

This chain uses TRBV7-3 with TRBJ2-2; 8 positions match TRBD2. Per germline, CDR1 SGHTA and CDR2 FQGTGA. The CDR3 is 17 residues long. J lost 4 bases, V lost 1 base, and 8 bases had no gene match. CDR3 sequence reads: CASSLNTGGPSTGELFF. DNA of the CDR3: TGTGCCAGCAGCTTAAACACGGGAGGGCCGAGCACCGGGGAGCTGTTTTTT.

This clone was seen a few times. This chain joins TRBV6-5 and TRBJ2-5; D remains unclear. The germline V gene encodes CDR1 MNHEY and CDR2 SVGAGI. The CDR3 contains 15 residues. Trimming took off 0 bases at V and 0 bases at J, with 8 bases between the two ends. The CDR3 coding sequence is TGTGCCAGCAGTTACTCGTGGTCTAACCAAGAGACCCAGTACTTC. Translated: CASSYSWSNQETQYF.